The 21 T cell receptor beta chains reported below all come from one sample, sequenced in a study of graft-versus-host responses after intestinal transplantation. For these TCRs, the target antigens are not known. Clones were read by immunoSEQ multiplex PCR, and TCRdb kept only the in-frame ones, dropping some. Among roughly 120,000 clones listed, 90% to 95% were seen once. The sequencing used unstimulated CD8+ T cells sorted from spleen or lymph node cells, collected before transplant. The receptor source for this set is a human donor who was the organ donor for an intestinal transplant.

CDR3 bases: TGTGCCAGCAGCCTTGACAGGGTTCGGTCCGGGGAGCTGTTTTTT. It is translated as CASSLDRVRSGELFF. The V call is TRBV28, the J call TRBJ2-2, with TRBD1 matching over 7 bases. This CDR3 comprises 15 residues. The trim removed 6 bases at V and 6 bases at J, leaving 10 bases unmatched. Germline V gene lookup returns CDR1 MDHEN and CDR2 SYDVKM.

This clone was seen more than once but under ten times. The chain has TRBV6-6 and TRBJ1-1; 7 bases are shared with TRBD1. With V trimmed by 6 bases and J by 0 bases, 4 bases remained unmatched. Germline loops: CDR1 MNHNY, CDR2 SVGAGI (reference sequence). This CDR3 spans 14 amino acids. CDR3 DNA sequence: TGTGCCAGCAGGGAGGGACAGTTGAACACTGAAGCTTTCTTT. It yields the protein CASREGQLNTEAFF.

The genes are TRBV11-2 and TRBJ2-5; 7 bases align to TRBD1. The V and J ends lost 4 bases and 0 bases, in that order; junction bases with no gene match: 17. The CDR3 is 19 residues long. Germline V CDR1 and CDR2: SGHAT, FQNNGV. The CDR3 region is CASSSWSQGTTGYQETQYF. DNA of the CDR3: TGTGCCAGCAGCTCCTGGAGCCAAGGGACGACAGGGTACCAAGAGACCCAGTACTTC.

V gene TRBV9 combines with J gene TRBJ1-2, with D possibly TRBD1 on 6 matching bases. Germline V gene sequence: CDR1 SGDLS, CDR2 YYNGEE. V was cut by 0 bases and J by 4 bases, with 13 bases left in between. The CDR3 totals 15 residues. The chain's CDR3 is CASSVDGGSIYGYTF. The DNA for the CDR3 is TGTGCCAGCAGCGTAGATGGGGGCTCAATCTATGGCTACACCTTC. Complete variable domain (other parts from reference TRBV9 and TRBJ1-2): DSGVTQTPKHLITATGQRVTLRCSPRSGDLSVYWYQQSLDQGLQFLIQYYNGEERAKGNILERFSAQQFPDLHSELNLSSLELGDSALYFCASSVDGGSIYGYTFGSGTRLTVV.

V and J are TRBV19 and TRBJ2-2; tentatively, D is TRBD1 or TRBD2 (6 bases each). V lost 7 bases and J lost 7, with 13 bases in between. Germline loops: CDR1 LNHDA, CDR2 SQIVND (reference sequence). This CDR3 comprises 13 residues. The CDR3 loop is CASTPGGHGELFF. CDR3 nucleotide sequence: TGTGCCAGTACCCCCGGGGGACACGGGGAGCTGTTTTTT. Full variable domain (remainder filled in from reference TRBV19 and TRBJ2-2): DGGITQSPKYLFRKEGQNVTLSCEQNLNHDAMYWYRQDPGQGLRLIYYSQIVNDFQKGDIAEGYSVSREKKESFPLTVTSAQKNPTAFYLCASTPGGHGELFFGEGSRLTVL.

V usage is TRBV5-4 and J usage is TRBJ2-5, with D possibly being TRBD1 or TRBD2 (5 bases each). This CDR3 has 13 amino acids. CDR1 and CDR2 from the germline V gene are SGHNT and YYREEE (reference sequence). V lost 0 bases and J 5 bases, leaving 8 bases between the germline ends. CDR3: CASSLGREETQYF. In nucleotides, the CDR3 is TGTGCCAGCAGCTTGGGCAGGGAGGAGACCCAGTACTTC.

The chain carries TRBV5-1 and TRBJ2-4; possibly TRBD2 for D (6 bases). Germline V lookup: CDR1 SGHRS, CDR2 YFSETQ. The germline V and J ends were trimmed by 4 bases and 0 bases, with 14 bases remaining between them. The CDR3 is made up of 16 amino acids. CDR3 protein: CASSPHFGGAKNIQYF. For the CDR3, the DNA is TGCGCCAGCAGCCCACATTTCGGGGGAGCCAAAAACATTCAGTACTTC.

The rearrangement links TRBV10-3 to TRBJ2-1; D may be TRBD1 (5 bases). The CDR3 is made up of 13 amino acids. Trimming removed 3 bases from V and 10 bases from J, with 13 bases in between. Germline V gene lookup returns CDR1 ENHRY and CDR2 SYGVKD. The CDR3 DNA reads TGTGCCATCAGTGATGACAGTTTGTTCGAGCAGTTCTTC. Translated, it gives CAISDDSLFEQFF.

This chain links TRBV5-1 with TRBJ2-7; D perhaps matches TRBD2 (5 bases). Germline V gene sequence: CDR1 SGHRS, CDR2 YFSETQ. The CDR3 has 13 residues. Trimming removed 1 base at V and 5 bases at J, with 10 bases between. In DNA, the CDR3 is TGCGCCAGCAGCTTGATTTCGGGGAACGAGCAGTACTTC. It is translated as CASSLISGNEQYF.

The gene calls are TRBV9 and TRBJ1-1; TRBD1 might be the D (6 bases). Trimming stripped 2 bases from V and 0 bases from J, with 14 bases between. Germline assignment: CDR1 SGDLS and CDR2 YYNGEE. The CDR3 contains 16 residues. CDR3 nucleotide sequence: TGTGCCAGCAGCGTGGGATCACAGGGTCTGAACACTGAAGCTTTCTTT. As protein: CASSVGSQGLNTEAFF.

The CDR3, as DNA: TGTGCCAGCAGCCAAGGGGCCCCCACAGATACGCAGTATTTT. Protein sequence: CASSQGAPTDTQYF. This rearrangement joins TRBV4-2 to TRBJ2-3; D remains ambiguous. The length of the CDR3 is 14 residues. Trimming removed 1 base at V and 2 bases at J, with 7 bases between. Germline loops: CDR1 LGHNA, CDR2 YNFKEQ.

This rearrangement joins TRBV19 to TRBJ2-2; tentatively, D is TRBD1 or TRBD2 (12 bases each). V dropped 5 bases and J dropped 7 bases, with 32 bases sitting between them. CDR3 length: 20 residues. CDR1 is LNHDA and CDR2 is SQIVND in the germline V gene (reference sequence). CDR3: CASSPRDRGPLAGGGGELFF. CDR3 bases: TGTGCCAGTAGTCCCCGGGACAGGGGGCCACTAGCGGGAGGAGGCGGGGAGCTGTTTTTT.

The J gene is TRBJ2-4, the V gene TRBV27; no clear D gene. This CDR3 region has 12 residues. The germline V gene has CDR1 MNHEY and CDR2 SMNVEV (reference sequence). V gave up 8 bases and J gave up 0 bases, with 5 bases separating them. The CDR3: CASGLAKNIQYF. The DNA for the CDR3 is TGTGCCAGCGGGTTAGCCAAAAACATTCAGTACTTC.

The rearrangement joins TRBV27 to TRBJ1-5; a weak D match, TRBD1 (5 bases). Germline lookup yields CDR1 MNHEY and CDR2 SMNVEV (reference sequence). This CDR3 contains 18 residues. V was cut by 6 bases and J by 0 bases, with 21 bases left in between. CDR3 bases: TGTGCCAGCAGCCTCCGGGACCCCTCTCCGTATAGCAATCAGCCCCAGCATTTT. Its translation is CASSLRDPSPYSNQPQHF.

J is TRBJ2-6 and V is TRBV10-3; D is undetermined. CDR1 is ENHRY, CDR2 SYGVKD, per germline. The CDR3 is 13 residues long. The V end was cut by 4 bases, the J end by 1 base, with 2 bases between. The CDR3 is CAISASGANVLTF. Here the CDR3 DNA reads TGTGCCATCAGTGCGTCTGGGGCCAACGTCCTGACTTTC.

The chain is built from TRBV6-6 and TRBJ2-7; D not resolved. The germline CDR1 and CDR2 sequences are MNHNY and SVGAGI (reference sequence). V lost 8 bases to trimming and J lost 0 bases, with 8 bases between them. The length of the CDR3 is 12 residues. CDR3 in amino acids: CASGPVSYEQYF. CDR3 bases: TGTGCCAGCGGGCCGGTCTCCTACGAGCAGTACTTC.

CDR3 sequence reads: CASSQRLADTGELFF. The CDR3 DNA follows: TGTGCCAGCAGTCAGAGACTAGCGGACACCGGGGAGCTGTTTTTT. The chain is built from TRBV25-1 and TRBJ2-2; TRBD2 matches 9 bases. Losses at the gene ends were 5 bases for V and 3 bases for J; bases not matched to a gene: 4. CDR1 MGHDK and CDR2 SYGVNS come from the germline V gene. This CDR3 comprises 15 residues.

The genes are TRBV6-5 and TRBJ1-2; D may be TRBD1 (5 bases). Deletions cut 2 bases from V and 6 bases from J, with 16 bases between. CDR1 MNHEY and CDR2 SVGAGI come from the germline V gene. The CDR3 totals 15 residues. The CDR3 protein is CASSYSGDGLNGYTF. Here the CDR3 DNA reads TGTGCCAGCAGTTACAGTGGGGACGGACTCAATGGCTACACCTTC.

The chain uses TRBV18 and TRBJ2-7, with 11 bases that match TRBD2. The junction had 8 bases not matched to a gene; V was cut back by 6 bases and J by 4 bases. The CDR3 runs 15 residues. Germline CDR1 is KGHSH and CDR2 is LQKENI. The CDR3 DNA sequence: TGTGCCAGCTCGCACTTTAGCGGGAGGGGGTACGAGCAGTACTTC. Protein: CASSHFSGRGYEQYF.

This clone has only one observation. The chain links TRBV7-9 to TRBJ2-1, with 10 nucleotides matching TRBD1. Per germline, CDR1 SEHNR and CDR2 FQNEAQ (reference sequence). J was trimmed by 6 bases and V by 5 bases; bases with no gene match: 13. The CDR3 is 17 amino acids. CDR3 coding DNA: TGTGCCAGCAGCCAACCAAAGCCGGGACAGGGGACCAATGAGCAGTTCTTC. The encoded protein is CASSQPKPGQGTNEQFF.

The chain has TRBV4-3 and TRBJ2-5, with D tentatively TRBD2 (5 bases). Germline V lookup: CDR1 LGHNA, CDR2 YSLEER. The CDR3 loop spans 15 amino acids. Deletions cut 1 base from V and 5 bases from J, with 14 bases between. Here the CDR3 reads CASSQGMGSGETQYF. DNA of the CDR3: TGCGCCAGCAGCCAAGGAATGGGGTCGGGGGAGACCCAGTACTTC.